These 28 T cell receptor beta chains originate from one sample sequenced in a study of T cells in Graves' hyperthyroidism and ophthalmopathy. TCR beta CDR3 regions were amplified from RNA transcripts. An initial round of RT-PCR targeting the TCR CDR3 relied on the HTBI primer set. TCRdb recomputed calls from the multiplex PCR reads with MiXCR, one row per CDR3 protein. Seen here are hundreds of thousands of distinct CDR3 sequences, under 45% observed once, and the top ten hold less than 35%. Material for sequencing was blood. The receptors shown here come from a middle-aged woman with Graves' hyperthyroidism.

This clonotype was observed a few times. This chain joins TRBV4-2 and TRBJ2-7; D possibly corresponds to TRBD1 (5 bases). Germline V lookup: CDR1 LGHNA, CDR2 YNFKEQ. The CDR3 contains 18 residues. The germline V and J ends were trimmed by 1 base and 0 bases, with 19 bases remaining between them. The CDR3: CASSQVETASLASYEQYF. The CDR3 DNA reads as TGTGCCAGCAGCCAAGTTGAGACAGCCTCCCTCGCCTCCTACGAGCAGTACTTC.

This clonotype was seen only once. V gene TRBV19 combines with J gene TRBJ2-7; 9 bases are a match to TRBD1. CDR1 and CDR2 (germline): LNHDA, SQIVND (reference sequence). The J segment lost 8 bases and the V segment lost 5 bases, leaving 7 bases of the junction unmatched. The CDR3 sequence is 13 residues long. The CDR3: CASSFGQGFKQYF. The CDR3 DNA sequence: TGTGCCAGTAGTTTCGGACAGGGGTTTAAGCAGTACTTC.

There are many counts of this clonotype. The chain has TRBV5-1 and TRBJ1-4; possibly TRBD1 for D (5 bases). The ends were cut back, 4 bases at V and 5 bases at J, with 12 bases in the middle. Germline CDR1 SGHRS, CDR2 YFSETQ. This CDR3 spans 14 amino acids. The CDR3 DNA is TGCGCCAGCAGCCGCCTCGGGGGGAATGAAAAACTGTTTTTT. Its translation is CASSRLGGNEKLFF. The full variable domain, with the rest looked up from reference TRBV5-1 and TRBJ1-4, is KAGVTQTPRYLIKTRGQQVTLSCSPISGHRSVSWYQQTPGQGLQFLFEYFSETQRNKGNFPGRFSGRQFSNSRSEMNVSTLELGDSALYLCASSRLGGNEKLFFGSGTQLSVL.

This clonotype occurred many times. V usage is TRBV7-2 and J usage is TRBJ1-4, with D uncertain. The CDR3 runs 14 residues. Germline V gene lookup returns CDR1 SGHTA and CDR2 FQGNSA. With 7 bases removed from V and 4 bases from J, the gap between germline ends came to 13 bases. The CDR3 region has the DNA TGTGCCAGCAAAGGGCCTGGTGTTAATGAAAAACTGTTTTTT. This codes for CASKGPGVNEKLFF.

Comments on this clonotype: The germline gene is not matched at one end of the junction; a read error may be the cause. The J gene is TRBJ2-5, the V gene TRBV7-9; 16 nucleotides agree with TRBD2. In germline, CDR1 is SEHNR, CDR2 FQNEAQ (reference sequence). This CDR3 spans 19 amino acids. The CDR3, as DNA: TGCGCCAGCAGCCAAGCGCCACAGGGACTAGCGGGAGGGGCGGAGACCCAGTACTTC. Its translation is CASSQAPQGLAGGAETQYF.

The rearrangement joins TRBV9 to TRBJ2-5; tentatively, D is TRBD1 or TRBD2 (5 bases each). The J call may be in error: the DNA end matches TRBJ2-1 better. Germline V CDR1 and CDR2: SGDLS, YYNGEE. The CDR3 spans 15 residues. The CDR3 sequence is CASSVDGTSHNEQFF. CDR3 in DNA: TGTGCCAGCAGCGTAGATGGGACCTCTCACAATGAGCAGTTCTTC.

Concerning this clonotype: The junction departs from germline at one end; a sequencing error may be responsible. The chain combines TRBV15 with TRBJ1-5; unclear D gene. This CDR3 region has 13 residues. From germline, CDR1 is LNHNV and CDR2 YYDKDF (reference sequence). The CDR3 sequence: CASSSRSPVSQHF. Written as DNA, the CDR3 is TGTGCCAGCAGCTCCCGGTCTCCAGTTTCCCAGCATTTT.

This clonotype was counted many times. This chain joins TRBV25-1 and TRBJ2-6, with D uncertain. Looked up from germline, CDR1 is MGHDK and CDR2 is SYGVNS. V lost 5 bases and J lost 0, with 5 bases in between. The CDR3 consists of 14 residues. CDR3 in amino acids: CASSWASGANVLTF. The CDR3 bases are TGTGCCAGCAGTTGGGCCTCTGGGGCCAACGTCCTGACTTTC.

This clonotype has at least ten counts. This chain links TRBV7-9 with TRBJ1-2; D gene uncertain. V lost 4 bases, J lost 0 bases, and 12 bases lay in between. CDR3 length: 15 amino acids. The germline V gene has CDR1 SEHNR and CDR2 FQNEAQ (reference sequence). CDR3 region: CASSSFPRSNYGYTF. In DNA form, the CDR3 reads TGTGCCAGCAGCTCCTTCCCGCGATCTAACTATGGCTACACCTTC.

The chain is built from TRBV4-2 and TRBJ1-6; TRBD1 matches at 7 bases. The germline gives CDR1 LGHNA, CDR2 YNFKEQ. This CDR3 is built from 15 residues. With 2 bases clipped from V and 9 bases from J, the junction kept 7 bases outside the gene matches. The CDR3 loop reads CASSQTRQGASPLHF. CDR3 DNA sequence: TGTGCCAGCAGCCAAACGAGACAGGGCGCTTCACCCCTCCACTTT.

The sample holds many counts of this clonotype. Here the CDR3 DNA reads TGCAGCGTTGTTCCAGGGCCTGAAGCTTTCTTT. This translates into CSVVPGPEAFF. The chain links TRBV29-1 to TRBJ1-1, with D possibly TRBD1 on 5 matching bases. V shed 4 bases and J shed 6 bases, with 9 bases lying between them. The CDR3 extends over 11 amino acids. CDR1 SQVTM and CDR2 ANQGSEA come from the germline V gene.

About this clonotype itself: A junction end diverges from the germline sequence, so it may reflect a read error. The chain recombines TRBV24-1 with TRBJ1-1; the D gene is possibly TRBD1 (6 bases). CDR3 length: 15 residues. Per germline, CDR1 KGHDR and CDR2 SFDVKD. The CDR3 coding sequence is TGTGCCAGCAGTCGCCGACAGGTGATGAACACTGAAGCTTTCTTT. This codes for CASSRRQVMNTEAFF.

The genes are TRBV24-1 and TRBJ2-7; 7 bases are shared with TRBD1. This CDR3 region has 14 residues. Germline CDR1 KGHDR, CDR2 SFDVKD. V shed 4 bases and J 2 bases; nucleotides not matched to a gene: 4. The CDR3 DNA follows: TGTGCCACCAGTGAGACAGGGCACACCTACGAGCAGTACTTC. Amino acid sequence: CATSETGHTYEQYF.

This clonotype showed up just once. The chain links TRBV5-1 to TRBJ1-4, with D perhaps TRBD1 (6 bases). Trimming took 4 bases from V and 6 from J, leaving 13 bases between them. This CDR3 has 14 residues. The germline gives CDR1 SGHRS, CDR2 YFSETQ. CDR3 sequence (DNA): TGCGCCAGCAGCCTGACAGGTGGTTATGAAAAACTGTTTTTT. It translates to CASSLTGGYEKLFF. The full variable domain, with the rest looked up from reference TRBV5-1 and TRBJ1-4, is KAGVTQTPRYLIKTRGQQVTLSCSPISGHRSVSWYQQTPGQGLQFLFEYFSETQRNKGNFPGRFSGRQFSNSRSEMNVSTLELGDSALYLCASSLTGGYEKLFFGSGTQLSVL.

This clonotype was seen a handful of times. The CDR3 sequence: CASSRQGFGTEAFF. The CDR3, as DNA: TGTGCCAGCAGTCGACAGGGATTTGGAACTGAAGCTTTCTTT. The V gene is TRBV12-3 or TRBV12-4, the J gene TRBJ1-1, with TRBD1 identical over 7 bases. CDR3 size: 14 residues. V shed 5 bases, J shed 5 bases, and the junction held 8 bases outside the gene matches.

The genes are TRBV5-4 and TRBJ2-5, with 12 positions matching TRBD1. V shed 0 bases, J shed 5 bases, and the junction held 5 bases outside the gene matches. The CDR3 has 16 amino acids. Germline V CDR1 and CDR2: SGHNT, YYREEE (reference sequence). CDR3 nucleotides: TGTGCCAGCAGCTTGGGGGGACAGGGGGCTTGGGAGACCCAGTACTTC. Its protein is CASSLGGQGAWETQYF.

This clonotype was seen at least ten times. The rearrangement uses TRBV7-2 and TRBJ2-7; no firm D call. CDR1 SGHTA and CDR2 FQGNSA come from the germline V gene. This CDR3 comprises 14 residues. V shed 3 bases and J shed 3 bases, with 12 bases lying between them. CDR3 nucleotides: TGTGCCAGCAGCTTTAATAGGTTCGACTACGAGCAGTACTTC. Amino acid sequence: CASSFNRFDYEQYF.

The chain uses TRBV6-5 and TRBJ2-7; TRBD1 agrees at 7 bases. This CDR3 has 14 residues. In germline, CDR1 is MNHEY, CDR2 SVGAGI. Germline trimming cut 6 bases from V and 0 bases from J; bases unmatched to any gene: 5. The CDR3 is CASRTGTVSYEQYF. For the CDR3, the DNA is TGTGCCAGCAGGACCGGGACAGTCTCCTACGAGCAGTACTTC.

This clonotype was observed a handful of times. This chain links TRBV7-9 with TRBJ2-3; possibly TRBD1 for D (5 bases). Trimming took 6 bases from V and 0 from J, leaving 13 bases between them. Germline loops: CDR1 SEHNR, CDR2 FQNEAQ (reference sequence). This CDR3 contains 15 residues. The chain's CDR3 is CASSPVGASTDTQYF. As DNA, the CDR3 is TGTGCCAGCAGTCCCGTAGGGGCCAGCACAGATACGCAGTATTTT.

V and J are TRBV7-2 and TRBJ1-5, with 7 bases lining up with TRBD1. Germline trimming cut 4 bases from V and 5 bases from J; bases unmatched to any gene: 5. This CDR3 is 14 amino acids long. Germline loops: CDR1 SGHTA, CDR2 FQGNSA. For the CDR3, the DNA is TGTGCCAGCAGCTCCTACAGGGGTGATCAGCCCCAGCATTTT. It translates to CASSSYRGDQPQHF. The variable domain in full, completed from reference TRBV7-2 and TRBJ1-5, reads GAGVSQSPSNKVTEKGKDVELRCDPISGHTALYWYRQSLGQGLEFLIYFQGNSAPDKSGLPSDRFSAERTGGSVSTLTIQRTQQEDSAVYLCASSSYRGDQPQHFGDGTRLSIL.

This clonotype was recorded only once. At one end, the junction sequence differs from germline, possibly due to a read error. The V call is TRBV29-1, the J call TRBJ2-7; D could derive from TRBD1 or TRBD2 (5 bases each). The CDR3 has 12 amino acids. Germline V gene sequence: CDR1 SQVTM, CDR2 ANQGSEA. CDR3 protein: CSVRPDTGELYF. CDR3 nucleotides: TGCAGCGTTCGACCGGACACCGGGGAGCTGTACTTC.

The chain links TRBV29-1 to TRBJ1-5; D remains unclear. V lost 4 bases to trimming and J lost 0 bases, with 4 bases between them. This CDR3 spans 12 amino acids. The germline V gene has CDR1 SQVTM and CDR2 ANQGSEA. CDR3 DNA sequence: TGCAGCGTTGCCCATAGCAATCAGCCCCAGCATTTT. Translation gives CSVAHSNQPQHF.

This clonotype was counted between two and nine times. This rearrangement joins TRBV7-2 to TRBJ2-2, with 8 bases fitting TRBD2. The ends lost 6 bases at V and 1 base at J; junction bases unmatched: 4. The CDR3 runs 15 residues. Germline values: CDR1 SGHTA, CDR2 FQGNSA. CDR3 protein: CASRTRGGNTGELFF. The CDR3 bases are TGTGCCAGCAGAACACGGGGGGGGAACACCGGGGAGCTGTTTTTT.

This clonotype has ten or more counts. This chain links TRBV7-9 with TRBJ1-1; D unresolved. V was shortened by 2 bases and J by 5 bases, with 15 bases between the two germline ends. The CDR3 has 15 residues. Germline V gene sequence: CDR1 SEHNR, CDR2 FQNEAQ (reference sequence). The CDR3 bases are TGTGCCAGCAGCTTAATACCCCCCGCGGGGACTGAAGCTTTCTTT. Protein product: CASSLIPPAGTEAFF.

This clonotype has a count of ten or more. The chain joins TRBV20-1 to TRBJ2-5; TRBD2 matches at 10 bases. The CDR3 consists of 14 residues. The V and J ends lost 6 bases and 5 bases, in that order; junction bases with no gene match: 9. Germline V CDR1 and CDR2: DFQATT, SNEGSKA (reference sequence). The CDR3 is CSADASGRRETQYF. CDR3 bases: TGCAGTGCGGACGCTAGCGGGAGACGGGAGACCCAGTACTTC.

The chain recombines TRBV19 with TRBJ1-1; D gene ambiguous. This CDR3 is built from 14 residues. The germline V gene encodes CDR1 LNHDA and CDR2 SQIVND (reference sequence). Trimming pared 6 bases from V and 1 base from J, leaving 12 bases between. CDR3 amino acids: CASSSSKKNTEAFF. In DNA form, the CDR3 reads TGTGCCAGTAGCTCAAGCAAGAAGAACACTGAAGCTTTCTTT. Full variable domain (remainder filled in from reference TRBV19 and TRBJ1-1): DGGITQSPKYLFRKEGQNVTLSCEQNLNHDAMYWYRQDPGQGLRLIYYSQIVNDFQKGDIAEGYSVSREKKESFPLTVTSAQKNPTAFYLCASSSSKKNTEAFFGQGTRLTVV.

The chain uses TRBV12-3 or TRBV12-4 and TRBJ2-3; TRBD2 matches 11 bases. The trim removed 5 bases at V and 5 bases at J, leaving 6 bases unmatched. The CDR3 spans 15 residues. This chain's CDR3 is CASSVLAGGRDTQYF. For the CDR3, the DNA is TGTGCCAGCAGTGTCCTAGCGGGGGGAAGAGATACGCAGTATTTT.

The J gene is TRBJ1-1, the V gene TRBV7-2; D is unresolved. Germline assignment: CDR1 SGHTA and CDR2 FQGNSA. The CDR3 is 14 residues long. V lost 3 bases and J 3 bases, leaving 11 bases between the germline ends. This CDR3 reads CASSFPTGYTEAFF. In DNA form, the CDR3 reads TGTGCCAGCAGCTTCCCGACTGGGTACACTGAAGCTTTCTTT.